The sequence of this T cell receptor (beta chain) was determined in a study of Ad26.COV2.S vaccination and SARS-CoV-2 variants. Study information: Ad26.COV2.S arm of COV1001 included the donor.

General study points: Similar non-spike TCR breadth was observed in recipients of vaccine and of placebo. Substantial response breadth was reportedly seen for spike-specific CD8+ and CD4+ T cells after vaccination.

Of note for this clone: Antigen specificity is unknown.

Only in-frame clones appear in the TCRdb table, and some are missing; sequencing was by immunoSEQ multiplex PCR. The table lists around 270,000 clones, about 83% of them singletons. The treatment denotes: 19 received Ad26.COV2.S at low or high dose, single or two shots; about five received placebo; per-sample allocation not given. Samples came from day 63 after the first vaccine or placebo injection. V shed 2 bases, J shed 9 bases, and the junction held 7 bases outside the gene matches. Per the germline V gene, CDR1 is KGHDR and CDR2 is SFDVKD. The CDR3 has 15 residues. Source: peripheral blood, taken in a trial of Ad26.COV2.S vaccine versus placebo. This sequence originates from a person between 18 and 65 years old who received the Ad26.COV2.S COVID-19 vaccine or a placebo. This chain uses TRBV24-1 with TRBJ2-1; 9 nucleotides line up with TRBD1. CDR3 residues: CATSDSGGTGLEQFF. For the CDR3, the DNA is TGTGCCACCAGTGATTCCGGTGGGACAGGGCTTGAGCAGTTCTTC.